The 21 T cell receptor beta chains given below trace back to one sample, sequenced in a study of T cell clones after liver transplantation. The method was immunoSEQ multiplex PCR; TCRdb's version includes in-frame clones alone and lacks a portion of them. The sample records some 110,000 clones, over 75% being singletons. Sequenced here: CD4+ T cells from blood, sampled 12 months after liver transplant. Every receptor here comes from a human patient who received a liver transplant. Some T cells may be supplied by the graft donor.

This chain links TRBV27 with TRBJ1-5; weak D call: TRBD1 (6 bases). V lost 3 bases and J 6 bases, leaving 12 bases between the germline ends. Germline V gene sequence: CDR1 MNHEY, CDR2 SMNVEV (reference sequence). This CDR3 comprises 14 residues. CDR3 in amino acids: CASSFGGSSQPQHF. The CDR3 nucleotides are TGTGCCAGCAGTTTTGGGGGCTCGAGTCAGCCCCAGCATTTT.

The chain couples TRBV15 to TRBJ2-1; the match to TRBD2 covers 9 bases. The CDR3 extends over 16 amino acids. With V trimmed by 1 base and J by 7 bases, 8 bases remained unmatched. Germline V lookup: CDR1 LNHNV, CDR2 YYDKDF (reference sequence). The chain's CDR3 is CATSRALAGVGNEQFF. The CDR3 DNA follows: TGTGCCACCAGCAGAGCCTTAGCGGGAGTTGGTAATGAGCAGTTCTTC.

The chain combines TRBV11-1 with TRBJ2-7; D is possibly TRBD1 or TRBD2 (5 bases each). Germline CDR1 and CDR2: SGHAT and FQDESV (reference sequence). This CDR3 comprises 16 residues. Trimming shortened V by 5 bases and J by 7 bases, and 24 bases separated the two germline ends. In DNA, the CDR3 is TGTGCCAGCAGCCTAAGACGGGGCAGTTCGCCAGCTGAGCAGTACTTC. Translating it yields CASSLRRGSSPAEQYF.

The V gene is TRBV5-1, the J gene TRBJ2-2, with TRBD1 as a possible D gene (5 bases). V gave up 2 bases and J gave up 0 bases, with 8 bases separating them. CDR1 and CDR2 from the germline V gene are SGHRS and YFSETQ. This CDR3 contains 15 residues. CDR3 DNA: TGCGCCAGCAGCTTTGGGGCGGCGAACACCGGGGAGCTGTTTTTT. Its translation: CASSFGAANTGELFF.

This chain uses TRBV5-1 with TRBJ2-1, with TRBD1 identical over 7 bases. The CDR3 is 11 residues long. The J segment lost 13 bases and the V segment lost 4 bases, leaving 5 bases of the junction unmatched. From germline, CDR1 is SGHRS and CDR2 YFSETQ. CDR3 DNA sequence: TGCGCCAGCAGCCTCGACAGGGATCAGTTCTTC. Its protein is CASSLDRDQFF. The full variable domain, rest sourced from reference TRBV5-1 and TRBJ2-1, is KAGVTQTPRYLIKTRGQQVTLSCSPISGHRSVSWYQQTPGQGLQFLFEYFSETQRNKGNFPGRFSGRQFSNSRSEMNVSTLELGDSALYLCASSLDRDQFFGPGTRLTVL.

The chain joins TRBV18 to TRBJ1-3; 9 bases align to TRBD1. V gave up 2 bases and J gave up 0 bases; unmatched junction bases: 5. CDR1 and CDR2 from the germline V gene are KGHSH and LQKENI. The length of the CDR3 is 17 residues. DNA for the CDR3: TGTGCCAGCTCACCAAGGACAGGGGCATTCTCTGGAAACACCATATATTTT. Protein sequence: CASSPRTGAFSGNTIYF.

CDR3 loop: CASSRTAQYGYTF. CDR3 bases: TGTGCCAGCAGTAGGACGGCTCAGTATGGCTACACCTTC. The chain has TRBV25-1 and TRBJ1-2; D is unclear. The CDR3 extends over 13 amino acids. Germline V gives CDR1 MGHDK, CDR2 SYGVNS. V dropped 5 bases and J dropped 5 bases, with 12 bases sitting between them.

The CDR3 protein is CASSQEPTGVTEAFF. In DNA form, the CDR3 reads TGCGCCAGCAGCCAAGAACCAACAGGGGTGACTGAAGCTTTCTTT. The rearrangement joins TRBV4-1 to TRBJ1-1; 7 positions match TRBD1. Germline trimming cut 0 bases from V and 5 bases from J; bases unmatched to any gene: 6. The CDR3 has 15 amino acids. In germline, CDR1 is MGHRA, CDR2 YSYEKL.

The V gene is TRBV7-3, the J gene TRBJ2-2; D gene ambiguous. The ends were cut back, 6 bases at V and 3 bases at J, with 8 bases in the middle. CDR3 length: 13 residues. Germline CDR1 reads SGHTA; CDR2 reads FQGTGA. The CDR3 loop reads CASSYRDTGELFF. The CDR3 bases are TGTGCCAGCAGTTATCGGGACACCGGGGAGCTGTTTTTT.

V usage is TRBV7-2 and J usage is TRBJ2-3, with D tentatively TRBD2 (5 bases). Germline V CDR1 and CDR2: SGHTA, FQGNSA. CDR3 length: 16 amino acids. V lost 5 bases and J lost 1, with 16 bases in between. The CDR3 nucleotides read TGTGCCAGCAGCGTCCGGGATAGCAGCGGCACAGATACGCAGTATTTT. Encoded protein: CASSVRDSSGTDTQYF.

V usage is TRBV7-2 and J usage is TRBJ2-5, with a possible D match to TRBD1 (5 bases). Trimming took off 5 bases at V and 5 bases at J, with 9 bases between the two ends. Germline V lookup: CDR1 SGHTA, CDR2 FQGNSA. The CDR3 loop spans 12 amino acids. The CDR3 loop reads CASSIGAETQYF. CDR3 nucleotide sequence: TGTGCCAGCAGCATAGGGGCGGAGACCCAGTACTTC.

This clone was recorded only once. CDR3 bases: TGTGCCATCAGTGATGTGACGAGTTCAAACACTGAAGCTTTCTTT. Its protein is CAISDVTSSNTEAFF. The chain couples TRBV10-3 to TRBJ1-1; D call uncertain. With 3 bases removed from V and 2 bases from J, the gap between germline ends came to 13 bases. The CDR3 is made up of 15 amino acids. Germline CDR1 and CDR2: ENHRY and SYGVKD.

V gene TRBV4-3 combines with J gene TRBJ1-2, with D possibly matching TRBD1 (6 bases). Germline-derived CDR1 and CDR2 are LGHNA and YSLEER. This CDR3 is 14 amino acids long. V lost 0 bases, J lost 7 bases, and 12 bases lay in between. The CDR3 nucleotides are TGCGCCAGCAGCCAAGATCCGGGGGCCGGTGGCTACACCTTC. Protein product: CASSQDPGAGGYTF.

The V gene is TRBV6-1, the J gene TRBJ1-2; no reliable D call. CDR1 and CDR2 (germline): MNHNS, SASEGT. There are 14 residues in the CDR3. Trimming left V 1 base short and J 6 bases short, with 12 bases between. Here the CDR3 DNA reads TGTGCCAGCAGTGAAGGGACCGAGGGAAATGGCTACACCTTC. As protein: CASSEGTEGNGYTF.

V gene TRBV29-1 combines with J gene TRBJ2-1; D is unclear. The CDR3 has 13 residues. Trimming pared 0 bases from V and 9 bases from J, leaving 12 bases between. Germline V gene sequence: CDR1 SQVTM, CDR2 ANQGSEA. CDR3 nucleotides: TGCAGCGTTGAAGATCAAGGGCGGCGTGAGCAGTTCTTC. Its translation: CSVEDQGRREQFF.

This clone was recorded a few times. V and J are TRBV5-8 and TRBJ1-2; D might be TRBD1 (6 bases). V lost 5 bases and J lost 1, with 18 bases in between. CDR1 is SGHTS and CDR2 is YDEGEE in the germline V gene. This CDR3 is built from 16 residues. This CDR3 reads CASRRGLERINYGYTF. The DNA of the CDR3 is TGTGCCAGCAGGAGGGGGTTGGAGCGCATTAACTATGGCTACACCTTC.

This chain links TRBV7-3 with TRBJ2-7, with TRBD2 matching 12 bases. The ends lost 5 bases at V and 6 bases at J; junction bases unmatched: 11. Germline V lookup: CDR1 SGHTA, CDR2 FQGTGA. The CDR3 contains 16 residues. CDR3 loop: CASSTHALAGGCEQYF. The DNA for the CDR3 is TGTGCCAGCAGCACACACGCTCTAGCGGGAGGGTGCGAGCAGTACTTC.

This chain links TRBV9 with TRBJ2-7; D is unresolved. The germline gives CDR1 SGDLS, CDR2 YYNGEE. Deletions cut 0 bases from V and 4 bases from J, with 11 bases between. The CDR3 is 14 residues long. Here the CDR3 reads CASSVADAPYEQYF. The DNA for the CDR3 is TGTGCCAGCAGCGTAGCTGACGCCCCTTACGAGCAGTACTTC.

The count of this clone is one. This chain connects TRBV2 to TRBJ2-2; no clear D gene. Deletions cut 6 bases from V and 4 bases from J, with 12 bases between. The CDR3 loop spans 14 amino acids. The V gene's germline CDR1 is SNHLY and CDR2 FYNNEI. CDR3 DNA: TGTGCCAGCAGGCGAGAGGCTGGCACCGGGGAGCTGTTTTTT. It yields the protein CASRREAGTGELFF.

The CDR3 spells CASSLGRNQETQYF. The DNA for the CDR3 is TGCGCCAGCAGCTTAGGGCGGAACCAAGAGACCCAGTACTTC. The chain employs TRBV5-1 and TRBJ2-5; D is uncertain. The V gene's germline CDR1 is SGHRS and CDR2 YFSETQ. The V end was cut by 2 bases, the J end by 0 bases, with 8 bases between. The CDR3 sequence is 14 residues long.

The chain couples TRBV5-4 to TRBJ2-1, with 7 positions matching TRBD2. V was clipped by 1 base and J by 5 bases; unmatched bases: 3. The CDR3 runs 14 residues. Germline V gives CDR1 SGHNT, CDR2 YYREEE (reference sequence). The CDR3 is CASSLPSGNNEQFF. The CDR3 DNA follows: TGTGCCAGCAGCTTGCCTAGCGGTAACAATGAGCAGTTCTTC. Full variable domain (missing parts from reference TRBV5-4 and TRBJ2-1): ETGVTQSPTHLIKTRGQQVTLRCSSQSGHNTVSWYQQALGQGPQFIFQYYREEENGRGNFPPRFSGLQFPNYSSELNVNALELDDSALYLCASSLPSGNNEQFFGPGTRLTVL.